This T cell receptor beta chain is from a study of CXCR3-negative and CXCR3-positive naive CD8 T cells. Findings of the study overall: CXCR3-expressing naive cells carried TRB CDR3s more hydrophobic than those of CXCR3-negative naive cells. Similarly elevated diversity marked both naive subsets, with memory CD8+ cells showing far lower diversity.

Germline V gene lookup returns CDR1 SQVTM and CDR2 ANQGSEA. The length of the CDR3 is 22 residues. Note on this clonotype: Its target is unknown.

Naive cells were sorted as CD45RO-, CCR7+, CD27+ and CD95-. Libraries of TRB cDNA were made by 5' RACE and carried UMIs. TCRdb re-called the 5' RACE reads, yielding one record per CDR3 amino acid sequence without DNA. This table lists some 54,000 distinct CDR3 sequences. Sequenced sample: naive CXCR3+ CD8+ T cells from blood. The subset was: CD45RO-CCR7+CD27+CD95- naive CD8+ T cells expressing CXCR3 (TNR3+). The chain combines TRBV29-1 with TRBJ1-1; as DNA is missing, the TRBD1 call by TCRdb cannot be tested. The TCR was taken from a human donor in good health. Some clones in this sample may be carry-over from other donors' samples. CDR3 in amino acids: CSADPYIQRGMGPHFMNTEAFF.